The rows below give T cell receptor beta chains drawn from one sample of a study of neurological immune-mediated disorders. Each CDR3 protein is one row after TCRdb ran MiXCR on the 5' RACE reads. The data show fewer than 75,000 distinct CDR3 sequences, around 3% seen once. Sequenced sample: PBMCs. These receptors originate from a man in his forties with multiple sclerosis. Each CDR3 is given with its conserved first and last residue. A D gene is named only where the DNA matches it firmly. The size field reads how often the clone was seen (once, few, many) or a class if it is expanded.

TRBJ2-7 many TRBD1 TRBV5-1 TGCGCCAGCAGCCCCGGACAGGGTTTCTCCTACGAGCAGTACTTC CASSPGQGFSYEQYF
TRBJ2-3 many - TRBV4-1 TGCGCCAGCAGCCAAGATCCAGCTAGCGAGTACACAGATACGCAGTATTTT CASSQDPASEYTDTQYF
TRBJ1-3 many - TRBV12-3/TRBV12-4 TGTGCCAGCAGCACATCTGGAAACACCATATATTTT CASSTSGNTIYF
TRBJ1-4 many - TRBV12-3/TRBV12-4 TGTGCCAGCAGTTACACTACTGAAAAACTGTTTTTT CASSYTTEKLFF
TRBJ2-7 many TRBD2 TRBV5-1 TGCGCCAGCAGCTCGGGACTAGCGCCTAGGGGGGAGCAGTACTTC CASSSGLAPRGEQYF
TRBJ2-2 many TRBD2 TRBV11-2 TGTGCCAGCAGCCCCCTAGCGGGGGGGAACACCGGGGAGCTGTTTTTT CASSPLAGGNTGELFF
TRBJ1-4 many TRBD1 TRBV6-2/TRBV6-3 TGTGCCAGCACCCGGACAGGAGGCGAAAAACTGTTTTTT CASTRTGGEKLFF
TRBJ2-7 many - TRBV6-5 TGTGCCAGCAGCCTCGGGGGAGTCGCATCCTACGAGCAGTACTTC CASSLGGVASYEQYF
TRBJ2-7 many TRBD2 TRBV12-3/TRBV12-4 TGTGCCAGCAGTTTCTCGACTAGCGGGAGCTACGAGCAGTACTTC CASSFSTSGSYEQYF
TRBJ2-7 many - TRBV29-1 TGCAGCGTTGGGGTGAACTCCTACGAGCAGTACTTC CSVGVNSYEQYF
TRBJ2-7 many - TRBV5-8 TGTGCCAGCAGCTTAGCCGGGACCGAGCAGTACTTC CASSLAGTEQYF
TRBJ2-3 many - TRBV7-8 TGTGCCAGCAGCTTCGGGAGCGTCGCAGATACGCAGTATTTT CASSFGSVADTQYF
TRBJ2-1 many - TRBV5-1 TGCGCCAGCAGCTTGGATGGGGATCCCTACAATGAGCAGTTCTTC CASSLDGDPYNEQFF
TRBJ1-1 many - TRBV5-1 TGCGCCAGCAGCTTGGATTCATCAGGGGAAGTGAACACTGAAGCTTTCTTT CASSLDSSGEVNTEAFF
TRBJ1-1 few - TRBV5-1 TGCGCCAGCAGCTTGGACGGATTCAACACTGAAGCTTTCTTT CASSLDGFNTEAFF
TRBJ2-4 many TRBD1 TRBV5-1 TGCGCCAGCAGCTCGGACAGGGGGGGAGCCAAAAACATTCAGTACTTC CASSSDRGGAKNIQYF
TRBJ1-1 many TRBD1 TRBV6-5 TGTGCCAGCAGGGAGATCGGACAGGGGAGCACTGAAGCTTTCTTT CASREIGQGSTEAFF